This T cell receptor (beta chain) stems from a study of identifying expanded T cells in peripheral blood. Whole-study findings and limits: Technical replicates showed 0.9 to 1.5 changed clones; about 2 weeks approximately 15; four weeks 19. Clone count variance between approximately two-week samples rose with total template count.

CDR3 size: 15 residues. V was shortened by 0 bases and J by 7 bases, with 16 bases between the two germline ends. Looked up from germline, CDR1 is LGHNA and CDR2 is YNFKEQ. The protocol was immunoSEQ multiplex PCR, while the TCRdb copy is restricted to in-frame clones and leaves out a portion. This table holds 60,000 to 80,000 clones, 90% found once. The table lists this clone with a count of one. The target antigen is unknown. The sequencing sample was made of blood. The chain carries TRBV4-2 and TRBJ2-7; a possible D gene is TRBD2 (5 bases). The clonotype was recovered from a person aged 18 to 75 in good health. CDR3 sequence: CASSQDERFPGEQYF. Here the CDR3 DNA reads TGTGCCAGCAGCCAAGATGAAAGGTTCCCGGGAGAGCAGTACTTC.